Presented here are 27 T cell receptor beta chains from one specimen sequenced in a study of blood T cell repertoires in COVID-19. TCRdb's copy holds only in-frame clones and misses some; the assay was immunoSEQ multiplex PCR. The table has 300,000 or so clones, under 90% seen once; the top ten hold more than 9%. Sequences were obtained from PBMCs or T cells enriched from blood (not recorded which). Every receptor here comes from a woman under 30 who had recovered from COVID-19.

The V and J genes are TRBV9 and TRBJ1-4; no clear D gene. This CDR3 contains 15 residues. Between the trimmed V and J ends, which lost 1 base and 2 bases, there was a span of 9 bases. CDR1 and CDR2 from the germline V gene are SGDLS and YYNGEE. The CDR3 region has the DNA TGTGCCAGCAGCGTAATGGGAGCCACTAATGAAAAACTGTTTTTT. Protein sequence: CASSVMGATNEKLFF.

This chain uses TRBV5-1 with TRBJ2-7, with TRBD1 matching over 10 bases. Losses at the gene ends were 4 bases for V and 8 bases for J; bases not matched to a gene: 9. Looked up from germline, CDR1 is SGHRS and CDR2 is YFSETQ. The CDR3 is 14 residues long. CDR3 nucleotide sequence: TGCGCCAGCAGCAGAGGGGACAGGGGTTACAAGCAGTACTTC. Residues: CASSRGDRGYKQYF.

The V gene is TRBV10-1, the J gene TRBJ1-1; D is perhaps TRBD1 (6 bases). V shed 6 bases and J shed 4 bases, with 18 bases lying between them. The germline CDR1 and CDR2 sequences are WNHNN and SYGVQD (reference sequence). The CDR3 totals 15 residues. The CDR3 region is CASRPGVGRGTEAFF. CDR3 bases: TGCGCCAGCAGACCCGGAGTTGGCAGGGGCACTGAAGCTTTCTTT.

V gene TRBV19 combines with J gene TRBJ1-1, with D possibly being TRBD1 (6 bases). Germline V gene lookup returns CDR1 LNHDA and CDR2 SQIVND (reference sequence). The CDR3 length is 16 residues. V lost 5 bases, J lost 2 bases, and 18 bases lay in between. The CDR3 loop reads CASSANRGALNTEAFF. For the CDR3, the DNA is TGTGCCAGTAGTGCCAATCGGGGGGCCCTTAACACTGAAGCTTTCTTT.

This sequence joins TRBV29-1 and TRBJ1-2; 8 bases map to TRBD1. Looked up from germline, CDR1 is SQVTM and CDR2 is ANQGSEA. This CDR3 spans 13 amino acids. The V segment lost 4 bases and the J segment 6 bases; nucleotides outside the gene matches: 7. The CDR3: CSVVGSGQDGYTF. The CDR3 coding sequence is TGCAGCGTTGTCGGATCGGGACAGGATGGCTACACCTTC.

In this sample, this clone turned up once. This chain links TRBV29-1 with TRBJ1-2, with D tentatively TRBD1 (5 bases). V lost 0 bases, J lost 9 bases, and 17 bases lay in between. Germline V gene lookup returns CDR1 SQVTM and CDR2 ANQGSEA. The CDR3 spans 14 residues. The CDR3 spells CSVEEFNAGNSYTF. Written as DNA, the CDR3 is TGCAGCGTTGAAGAGTTTAACGCAGGGAACAGCTACACCTTC.

The chain carries TRBV27 and TRBJ2-2; the match to TRBD2 covers 11 bases. The germline V gene has CDR1 MNHEY and CDR2 SMNVEV (reference sequence). The J segment lost 2 bases and the V segment lost 7 bases, leaving 6 bases of the junction unmatched. CDR3 length: 16 residues. DNA for the CDR3: TGTGCCAGCACCCCGGGACTAGCGGACAACACCGGGGAGCTGTTTTTT. It specifies CASTPGLADNTGELFF.

This chain uses TRBV5-1 with TRBJ2-7; 7 bases line up with TRBD1. This CDR3 comprises 14 residues. Germline trimming cut 4 bases from V and 6 bases from J; bases unmatched to any gene: 10. From germline, CDR1 is SGHRS and CDR2 YFSETQ. The CDR3 nucleotides read TGCGCCAGCAGCCCCGAAGGGGGCAACGGCGAGCAGTACTTC. This encodes CASSPEGGNGEQYF.

The V and J genes are TRBV27 and TRBJ1-5, with D perhaps TRBD1 (5 bases). Germline CDR1 and CDR2: MNHEY and SMNVEV (reference sequence). The CDR3 loop spans 15 amino acids. Trimming stripped 5 bases from V and 2 bases from J, with 13 bases between. The CDR3: CASSMGGYGNQPQHF. The CDR3 DNA is TGTGCCAGCAGTATGGGGGGTTACGGCAATCAGCCCCAGCATTTT.

The sample holds a few counts of this clone. V gene TRBV9 combines with J gene TRBJ2-6; weak D call: TRBD2 (6 bases). The V end lost 3 bases, the J end lost 2 bases, and 12 bases lay between the germline ends. The CDR3 totals 16 residues. Germline loops: CDR1 SGDLS, CDR2 YYNGEE. The CDR3 bases are TGTGCCAGCAGCGGGAGGGGAGGTACTGGGGCCAACGTCCTGACTTTC. It translates to CASSGRGGTGANVLTF. The full variable domain, completed using reference TRBV9 and TRBJ2-6, is DSGVTQTPKHLITATGQRVTLRCSPRSGDLSVYWYQQSLDQGLQFLIQYYNGEERAKGNILERFSAQQFPDLHSELNLSSLELGDSALYFCASSGRGGTGANVLTFGAGSRLTVL.

The chain joins TRBV27 to TRBJ2-1, with 11 bases fitting TRBD1. The germline V gene has CDR1 MNHEY and CDR2 SMNVEV (reference sequence). The CDR3 extends over 13 amino acids. Unmatched junction bases numbered 6, after V lost 9 bases and J lost 8 bases. The CDR3 DNA sequence: TGTGCCAGTGGACAGGGGGCACCGTATGAGCAGTTCTTC. Translation gives CASGQGAPYEQFF.

CDR3 loop: CASSEVPGIGTEAFF. CDR3 sequence (DNA): TGTGCCAGCAGTGAAGTTCCAGGGATCGGGACTGAAGCTTTCTTT. The J gene is TRBJ1-1, the V gene TRBV6-1, with D possibly TRBD1 on 5 matching bases. V lost 1 base, J lost 5 bases, and 14 bases lay in between. Germline CDR1 is MNHNS and CDR2 is SASEGT. The CDR3 covers 15 residues.

This rearrangement joins TRBV5-4 to TRBJ1-2; the match to TRBD1 covers 10 bases. The J segment lost 8 bases and the V segment lost 4 bases, leaving 2 bases of the junction unmatched. Germline CDR1 and CDR2: SGHNT and YYREEE (reference sequence). The CDR3 runs 12 residues. This chain's CDR3 is CASSVTGGGYTF. The CDR3 DNA sequence: TGTGCCAGCAGCGTGACAGGGGGCGGCTACACCTTC.

In nucleotides, the CDR3 is TGTGCCAGCAGGGGGCAGGGGAACACTGAAGCTTTCTTT. Protein product: CASRGQGNTEAFF. V is TRBV28 and J is TRBJ1-1; D is possibly TRBD1 (5 bases). The CDR3 length is 13 residues. Per the germline V gene, CDR1 is MDHEN and CDR2 is SYDVKM. V was trimmed by 6 bases and J by 1 base, leaving 9 bases between them. The full variable domain, its missing parts supplied by reference TRBV28 and TRBJ1-1, is DVKVTQSSRYLVKRTGEKVFLECVQDMDHENMFWYRQDPGLGLRLIYFSYDVKMKEKGDIPEGYSVSREKKERFSLILESASTNQTSMYLCASRGQGNTEAFFGQGTRLTVV.

This clone was recorded once. The gene calls are TRBV6-4 and TRBJ2-1; 8 nucleotides line up with TRBD2. The V segment lost 2 bases and the J segment 6 bases; nucleotides outside the gene matches: 6. This CDR3 is 15 amino acids long. CDR1 is MRHNA, CDR2 SNTAGT, per germline. CDR3: CASSDGDGGGNEQFF. CDR3 sequence (DNA): TGTGCCAGCAGTGACGGGGACGGGGGGGGCAATGAGCAGTTCTTC.

The rearrangement links TRBV28 to TRBJ1-5; a weak D match, TRBD1 (6 bases). This CDR3 is built from 15 residues. V was trimmed by 6 bases and J by 2 bases, leaving 14 bases between them. Germline CDR1 and CDR2: MDHEN and SYDVKM. The CDR3 nucleotides are TGTGCCAGCAGCCCACAGGGTGAGGGCAATCAGCCCCAGCATTTT. Its translation is CASSPQGEGNQPQHF.

This sequence joins TRBV19 and TRBJ1-1, with 8 bases aligning to TRBD1. Germline V gives CDR1 LNHDA, CDR2 SQIVND (reference sequence). The CDR3 runs 15 residues. J was trimmed by 5 bases and V by 6 bases; bases with no gene match: 11. The CDR3 DNA is TGTGCCAGTAGGACGGACAGGGCTGTAGGAACTGAAGCTTTCTTT. Translated, it gives CASRTDRAVGTEAFF. Full variable domain (outside the CDR3, taken from reference TRBV19 and TRBJ1-1): DGGITQSPKYLFRKEGQNVTLSCEQNLNHDAMYWYRQDPGQGLRLIYYSQIVNDFQKGDIAEGYSVSREKKESFPLTVTSAQKNPTAFYLCASRTDRAVGTEAFFGQGTRLTVV.

V gene TRBV29-1 combines with J gene TRBJ1-1; 7 bases line up with TRBD1. The CDR3 is made up of 11 amino acids. The ends lost 7 bases at V and 7 bases at J; junction bases unmatched: 6. Per germline, CDR1 SQVTM and CDR2 ANQGSEA. The CDR3 loop is CSGARDSEAFF. The CDR3 DNA is TGCAGCGGCGCCCGGGACAGTGAAGCTTTCTTT.

The chain carries TRBV18 and TRBJ1-1, with 8 positions matching TRBD1. The CDR3 consists of 13 residues. V lost 5 bases and J lost 4; bases outside the gene matches: 3. CDR1 is KGHSH, CDR2 LQKENI, per germline. The CDR3 DNA reads as TGTGCCAGCTCATCCGACAGGGGCACTGAAGCTTTCTTT. It codes for CASSSDRGTEAFF. The full variable domain, its missing parts supplied by reference TRBV18 and TRBJ1-1, is NAGVMQNPRHLVRRRGQEARLRCSPMKGHSHVYWYRQLPEEGLKFMVYLQKENIIDESGMPKERFSAEFPKEGPSILRIQQVVRGDSAAYFCASSSDRGTEAFFGQGTRLTVV.

V gene TRBV18 combines with J gene TRBJ1-3; 10 positions match TRBD1. Germline-derived CDR1 and CDR2 are KGHSH and LQKENI. V was pared by 3 bases and J by 9 bases, with 8 bases of the junction left unmatched. The CDR3 extends over 15 amino acids. The CDR3 nucleotides read TGTGCCAGCTCACCCCCAGGACAGGGGGATCCCACCATATATTTT. It encodes CASSPPGQGDPTIYF.

This chain links TRBV2 with TRBJ1-1; weak D call: TRBD1 (5 bases). V shed 6 bases and J shed 4 bases, with 21 bases lying between them. CDR1 and CDR2 from the germline V gene are SNHLY and FYNNEI. This CDR3 comprises 16 residues. The CDR3 sequence: CASSGYGGISGTEAFF. DNA of the CDR3: TGTGCCAGCAGCGGTTATGGGGGGATAAGTGGCACTGAAGCTTTCTTT.

This clone has a handful of counts. The chain is built from TRBV7-3 and TRBJ2-3; TRBD2 agrees at 11 bases. Germline V gene sequence: CDR1 SGHTA, CDR2 FQGTGA. Trimming took 5 bases from V and 1 from J; bases not matched to a gene: 8. The CDR3 runs to 17 residues. CDR3 DNA sequence: TGTGCCAGCAGCGCCAGACTAGCGGGAACGGGCACAGATACGCAGTATTTT. Translated: CASSARLAGTGTDTQYF.

The rearrangement links TRBV21-1 to TRBJ2-5; the D segment call TRBD1 is taken from the table without a DNA check. TRBV21-1 is a pseudogene segment. The CDR3 is 13 amino acids. The CDR3 coding sequence is TGTGCCAGCAGTAGGACATCAAAAGAGACCCAGTACTTC. It yields the protein CASSRTSKETQYF.

The gene calls are TRBV7-9 and TRBJ1-4, with TRBD1 matching over 10 bases. J gave up 7 bases and V 2 bases, and 10 bases lay outside the gene matches. This CDR3 contains 17 residues. Germline V CDR1 and CDR2: SEHNR, FQNEAQ (reference sequence). CDR3 nucleotides: TGTGCCAGCAGCTTAACCTCTGGACAGGGGGGCCTTGAAAAACTGTTTTTT. This encodes CASSLTSGQGGLEKLFF. Complete variable domain (other parts from reference TRBV7-9 and TRBJ1-4): DTGVSQNPRHKITKRGQNVTFRCDPISEHNRLYWYRQTLGQGPEFLTYFQNEAQLEKSRLLSDRFSAERPKGSFSTLEIQRTEQGDSAMYLCASSLTSGQGGLEKLFFGSGTQLSVL.

The chain has TRBV6-5 and TRBJ2-2; 7 bases map to TRBD2. This CDR3 has 15 amino acids. Germline V gene data show CDR1 as MNHEY and CDR2 as SVGAGI. With V trimmed by 2 bases and J by 5 bases, 5 bases remained unmatched. The CDR3 DNA sequence: TGTGCCAGCAGTTACCCCCAGGGAGGGACCGGGGAGCTGTTTTTT. Residues: CASSYPQGGTGELFF.

The sample holds a few counts of this clone. This sequence joins TRBV13 and TRBJ2-1; D is undetermined. The CDR3 totals 15 residues. Germline CDR1 and CDR2: PRHDT and FYEKMQ (reference sequence). Between the trimmed V and J ends, which lost 1 base and 0 bases, there was a span of 7 bases. CDR3 DNA: TGTGCCAGCAGCTTAGACATCAGCTCCTACAATGAGCAGTTCTTC. Translating gives CASSLDISSYNEQFF. Complete variable domain (other parts from reference TRBV13 and TRBJ2-1): AAGVIQSPRHLIKEKRETATLKCYPIPRHDTVYWYQQGPGQDPQFLISFYEKMQSDKGSIPDRFSAQQFSDYHSELNMSSLELGDSALYFCASSLDISSYNEQFFGPGTRLTVL.

This clone was seen only once. The chain carries TRBV25-1 and TRBJ2-7; TRBD1 aligns across 9 bases. The CDR3 has 14 residues. Per germline, CDR1 MGHDK and CDR2 SYGVNS. With V trimmed by 6 bases and J by 10 bases, 13 bases remained unmatched. CDR3 DNA: TGTGCCAGCAGCGAAAGGGACAGGGTCCTTGGACAGTACTTC. Amino acid sequence: CASSERDRVLGQYF.